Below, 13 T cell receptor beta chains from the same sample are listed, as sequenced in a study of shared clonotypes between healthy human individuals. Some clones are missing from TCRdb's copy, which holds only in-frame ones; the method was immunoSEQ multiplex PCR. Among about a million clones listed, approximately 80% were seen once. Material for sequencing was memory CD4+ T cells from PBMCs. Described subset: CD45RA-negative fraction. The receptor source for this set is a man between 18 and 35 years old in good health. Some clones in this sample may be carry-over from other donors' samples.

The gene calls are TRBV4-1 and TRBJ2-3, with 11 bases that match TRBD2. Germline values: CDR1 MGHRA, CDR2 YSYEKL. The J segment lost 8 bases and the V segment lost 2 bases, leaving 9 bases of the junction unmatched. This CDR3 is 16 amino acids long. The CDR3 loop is CASSQIGLAGGITQYF. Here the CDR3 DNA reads TGCGCCAGCAGCCAAATTGGGCTAGCGGGAGGTATTACGCAGTATTTT.

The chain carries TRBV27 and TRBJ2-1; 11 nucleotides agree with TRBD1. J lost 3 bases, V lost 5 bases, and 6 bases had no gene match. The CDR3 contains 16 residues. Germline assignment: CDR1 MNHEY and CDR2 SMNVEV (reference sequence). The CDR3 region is CASSTPGTGGYNEQFF. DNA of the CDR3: TGTGCCAGCAGTACCCCCGGGACAGGGGGCTACAATGAGCAGTTCTTC.

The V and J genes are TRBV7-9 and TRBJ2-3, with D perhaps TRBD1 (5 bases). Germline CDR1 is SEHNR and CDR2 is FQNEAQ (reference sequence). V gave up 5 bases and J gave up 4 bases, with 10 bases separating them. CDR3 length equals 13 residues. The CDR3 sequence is CASSPGQSDTQYF. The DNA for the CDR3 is TGTGCCAGCAGCCCAGGGCAGTCAGATACGCAGTATTTT.

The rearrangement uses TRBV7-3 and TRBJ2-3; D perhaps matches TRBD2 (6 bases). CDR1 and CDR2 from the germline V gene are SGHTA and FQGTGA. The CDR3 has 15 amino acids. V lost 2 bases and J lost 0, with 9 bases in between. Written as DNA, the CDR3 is TGTGCCAGCAGCTTAGGCGGGACTAGCACAGATACGCAGTATTTT. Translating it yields CASSLGGTSTDTQYF.

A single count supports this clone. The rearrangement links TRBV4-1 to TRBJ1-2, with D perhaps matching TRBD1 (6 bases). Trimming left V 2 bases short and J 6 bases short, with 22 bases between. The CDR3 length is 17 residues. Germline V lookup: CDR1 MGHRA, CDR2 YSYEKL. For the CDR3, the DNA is TGCGCCAGCAGCCAACTCCTAGGGGCAGGGGCCACAGATGGCTACACCTTC. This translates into CASSQLLGAGATDGYTF.

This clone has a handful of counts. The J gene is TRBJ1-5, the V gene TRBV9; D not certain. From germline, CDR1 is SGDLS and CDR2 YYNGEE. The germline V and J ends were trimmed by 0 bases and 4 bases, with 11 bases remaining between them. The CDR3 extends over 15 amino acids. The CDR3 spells CASSVVCQKNQPQHF. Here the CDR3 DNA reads TGTGCCAGCAGCGTAGTTTGTCAGAAGAATCAGCCCCAGCATTTT.

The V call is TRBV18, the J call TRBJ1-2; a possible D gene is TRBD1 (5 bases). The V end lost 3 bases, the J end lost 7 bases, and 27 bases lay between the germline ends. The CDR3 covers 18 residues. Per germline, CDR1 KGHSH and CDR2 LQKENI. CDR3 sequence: CASSPRTRGETSDVGYTF. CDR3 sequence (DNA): TGTGCCAGCTCACCTCGGACACGAGGGGAAACTTCGGATGTTGGCTACACCTTC.

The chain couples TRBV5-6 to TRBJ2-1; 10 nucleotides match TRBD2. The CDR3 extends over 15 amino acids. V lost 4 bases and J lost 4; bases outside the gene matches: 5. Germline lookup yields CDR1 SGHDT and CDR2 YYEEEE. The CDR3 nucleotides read TGTGCCAGCAGCACTAGCGGGGAACCGTACAATGAGCAGTTCTTC. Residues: CASSTSGEPYNEQFF.

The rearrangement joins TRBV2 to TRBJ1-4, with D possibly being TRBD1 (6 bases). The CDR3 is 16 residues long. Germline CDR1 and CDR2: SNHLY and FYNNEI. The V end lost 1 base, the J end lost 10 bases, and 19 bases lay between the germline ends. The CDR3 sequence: CASSEVWTVNGGKLFF. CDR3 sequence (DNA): TGTGCCAGCAGTGAAGTTTGGACAGTCAATGGGGGAAAACTGTTTTTT.

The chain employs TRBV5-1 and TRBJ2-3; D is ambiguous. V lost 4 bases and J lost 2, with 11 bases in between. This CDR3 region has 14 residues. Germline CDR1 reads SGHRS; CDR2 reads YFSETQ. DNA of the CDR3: TGCGCCAGCAGCAGGGATCCCTCCACAGATACGCAGTATTTT. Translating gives CASSRDPSTDTQYF.

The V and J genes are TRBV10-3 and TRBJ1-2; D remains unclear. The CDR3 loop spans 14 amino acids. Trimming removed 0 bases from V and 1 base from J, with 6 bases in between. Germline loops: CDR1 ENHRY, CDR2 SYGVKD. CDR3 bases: TGTGCCATCAGTGAGTCCCCTGATAACTATGGCTACACCTTC. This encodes CAISESPDNYGYTF.

CDR3 DNA sequence: TGTGCCAGCAGTGAAGCGCGCAGGGGGATCTCCTACGAGCAGTACTTC. Translation gives CASSEARRGISYEQYF. The chain employs TRBV6-1 and TRBJ2-7, with 7 bases aligning to TRBD1. Germline loops: CDR1 MNHNS, CDR2 SASEGT. V dropped 0 bases and J dropped 0; count of bases not matched to a gene: 5. The CDR3 is made up of 16 amino acids.

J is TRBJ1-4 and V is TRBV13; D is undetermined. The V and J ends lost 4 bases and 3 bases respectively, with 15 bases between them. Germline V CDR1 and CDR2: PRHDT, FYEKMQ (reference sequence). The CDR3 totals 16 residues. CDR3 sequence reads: CASSSQRGYANEKLFF. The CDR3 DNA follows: TGTGCCAGCAGCTCCCAGCGGGGTTATGCTAATGAAAAACTGTTTTTT. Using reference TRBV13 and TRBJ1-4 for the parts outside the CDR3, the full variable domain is AAGVIQSPRHLIKEKRETATLKCYPIPRHDTVYWYQQGPGQDPQFLISFYEKMQSDKGSIPDRFSAQQFSDYHSELNMSSLELGDSALYFCASSSQRGYANEKLFFGSGTQLSVL.